This TCR beta chain was recorded in a study of shared clonotypes between healthy human individuals. Study as a whole: Researchers drew samples from a couple of women and a few men aged 18 to 49.

V lost 4 bases and J lost 0, with 15 bases in between. Germline values: CDR1 LGHNA, CDR2 YSLEER. The CDR3 consists of 16 residues. Naive-designated CD8 cells lacked CD45RO, were positively enriched for CCR7, and omitted terminally differentiated effector memory CD45RA+ cells. Healthy HIV-negative adults without recent acute infections or vaccinations served as donors. The study ran the assay at deep level. Only in-frame clones appear in the TCRdb table, and some are missing; sequencing was by immunoSEQ multiplex PCR. The sample holds millions of clones, 85% to 95% seen once. Sample: naive CD8+ T cells from PBMCs. The rearrangement uses TRBV4-3 and TRBJ2-5; tentatively, D is TRBD1 (7 bases). The receptor's source is a man aged 18 to 29 in good health. Some clones in this sample may be carry-over from other donors' samples. CDR3 residues: CASSRRRGPDQETQYF. CDR3 in DNA: TGCGCCAGCAGCCGAAGGAGGGGGCCCGACCAAGAGACCCAGTACTTC.